This passage covers 9 T cell receptor beta chains from one sample sequenced in a study of OX40 agonist ivuxolimab in advanced cancers. Sequenced by immunoSEQ multiplex PCR; TCRdb stores in-frame clones only, minus some. The sample yields roughly 80,000 clones, around four fifths seen once. Sequences were derived from CD4+ or CD8+ T cells sorted from blood, sampled in a trial of the OX40 agonist ivuxolimab. Receptor source: an adult with an advanced solid tumor such as melanoma, head and neck, liver or kidney cancer.

This chain uses TRBV19 with TRBJ2-1, with TRBD2 identical over 8 bases. CDR1 is LNHDA and CDR2 is SQIVND in the germline V gene (reference sequence). This CDR3 has 15 amino acids. The V and J ends lost 4 bases and 5 bases, in that order; junction bases with no gene match: 7. The CDR3 protein is CASSTIAGFNNEQFF. The DNA for the CDR3 is TGTGCCAGTAGTACAATAGCGGGATTTAACAATGAGCAGTTCTTC.

V and J are TRBV10-3 and TRBJ2-3, with 7 positions matching TRBD2. Germline values: CDR1 ENHRY, CDR2 SYGVKD. This CDR3 contains 15 residues. The trim removed 8 bases at V and 0 bases at J, leaving 8 bases unmatched. CDR3 in DNA: TGTGCCATCGGGCGGGAGAGACCTAGCACAGATACGCAGTATTTT. Amino acid sequence: CAIGRERPSTDTQYF.

This chain links TRBV5-1 with TRBJ2-5; TRBD1 agrees at 7 bases. Germline V gene lookup returns CDR1 SGHRS and CDR2 YFSETQ. The CDR3 totals 13 residues. V lost 0 bases and J lost 4; bases outside the gene matches: 0. The CDR3 protein is CASSLDRGETQYF. The CDR3 nucleotides are TGCGCCAGCAGCTTGGACAGGGGAGAGACCCAGTACTTC.

The chain has TRBV6-1 and TRBJ1-1, with D possibly TRBD1 on 5 matching bases. Germline CDR1 reads MNHNS; CDR2 reads SASEGT. The CDR3 runs 13 residues. Trimming stripped 7 bases from V and 6 bases from J, with 15 bases between. For the CDR3, the DNA is TGTGCCAGCATCTCAAGGAGGGGAGCTGAAGCTTTCTTT. As protein: CASISRRGAEAFF.

The J gene is TRBJ1-2, the V gene TRBV4-1; no firm D call. The CDR3 consists of 15 residues. In germline, CDR1 is MGHRA, CDR2 YSYEKL. V gave up 4 bases and J gave up 0 bases, with 12 bases separating them. CDR3 nucleotide sequence: TGCGCCAGCAGCCCGGCCTCGGACTCTAACTATGGCTACACCTTC. Translation: CASSPASDSNYGYTF.

This chain joins TRBV18 and TRBJ1-4; 8 nucleotides match TRBD1. The CDR3 is 15 residues long. The V gene end was trimmed by 6 bases and the J gene end by 6 bases; junction bases not matched to a gene: 9. Germline lookup yields CDR1 KGHSH and CDR2 LQKENI. The CDR3 protein is CASSPNRGADEKLFF. The CDR3 nucleotides read TGTGCCAGCTCTCCTAACAGGGGGGCGGATGAAAAACTGTTTTTT.

The count of this clone is one. This chain joins TRBV11-2 and TRBJ2-1; D is perhaps TRBD1 (6 bases). This CDR3 spans 15 amino acids. The germline V and J ends were trimmed by 2 bases and 4 bases, with 12 bases remaining between them. CDR1 SGHAT and CDR2 FQNNGV come from the germline V gene. The CDR3: CASSLNQGRYNEQFF. The CDR3 nucleotides are TGTGCCAGCAGCTTAAATCAGGGGCGGTACAATGAGCAGTTCTTC.

The genes are TRBV15 and TRBJ1-6, with TRBD1 as a possible D gene (5 bases). The V end was cut by 1 base, the J end by 9 bases, with 7 bases between. Germline values: CDR1 LNHNV, CDR2 YYDKDF (reference sequence). There are 13 residues in the CDR3. This CDR3 reads CATSRGQTSPLHF. CDR3 sequence (DNA): TGTGCCACCAGCAGAGGACAGACTTCACCCCTCCACTTT.

About this clone itself: The junction departs from the called germline gene at one end, perhaps through a read error. The chain couples TRBV7-7 to TRBJ2-1; D might be TRBD1 (5 bases). CDR3 length equals 19 residues. Germline values: CDR1 SSHAT, CDR2 FNYEAQ (reference sequence). The CDR3 coding sequence is TGTGCTAGCAGCTTAGCTCACAAAAGGGGTGAAAGCTCCTACAATGAGCAGTTCTTC. Translating gives CASSLAHKRGESSYNEQFF.